This T cell receptor (beta chain) emerged from a study of T cells in Graves' hyperthyroidism and ophthalmopathy. Points from the study as a whole: Most thyroid clonotypes that were expanded above 0.001 also turned up in blood. Before onset, ophthalmopathy was predicted by the model a median roughly 6.4 months earlier.

V lost 8 bases and J 3 bases, leaving 10 bases between the germline ends. CDR1 is SNHLY and CDR2 is FYNNEI in the germline V gene. CDR3 size: 12 residues. TCR beta CDR3 regions were amplified from RNA transcripts. With the HTBI primer set, the TCR CDR3 went through a first round of RT-PCR. TCRdb independently ran MiXCR on the multiplex PCR reads; one entry per CDR3 protein. The repertoire has about 610,000 distinct CDR3 sequences, roughly 50% of them found once; the top ten carry around 8%. The definition of stable Graves' hyperthyroidism was no ophthalmopathy progression within 18 months. Clinical symptoms, serum thyroxine, TRAb, thyroid ultrasound and orbital computed tomography informed diagnoses. Regarding this clonotype: What it binds is not known.

This clonotype originated in a woman aged 18-29 years with Graves' hyperthyroidism. The sequencing sample was made of peripheral blood or thyroid tissue (not recorded which). The chain recombines TRBV2 with TRBJ1-1; D gene uncertain. CDR3 bases: TGTGCCAGCTCAAGGGCGGACACTGAAGCTTTCTTT. Protein sequence: CASSRADTEAFF.